These 14 T cell receptor beta chains came from one sample sequenced in a study of T cell repertoires in cytomegalovirus infection. TCRdb re-derived calls from the reads in MiXCR, one entry per CDR3 protein. The sample carries 350,000 to 500,000 distinct CDR3 sequences, approximately 32% recorded once. Source material: PBMCs. The receptors originated from a human donor in good health (CMV status not recorded). Some clones in this sample may be carry-over from other donors' samples.

The chain is built from TRBV4-2 and TRBJ2-7; the D gene is possibly TRBD2 (6 bases). CDR1 LGHNA and CDR2 YNFKEQ come from the germline V gene. V dropped 4 bases and J dropped 5 bases, with 15 bases sitting between them. This CDR3 spans 14 amino acids. The CDR3 DNA follows: TGTGCCAGCAGCCCCGGGACTGCGAGGGACGAGCAGTACTTC. As protein: CASSPGTARDEQYF.

This clonotype was seen a handful of times. V is TRBV4-1 and J is TRBJ2-7; 10 nucleotides agree with TRBD2. The CDR3 consists of 16 residues. Germline V gene sequence: CDR1 MGHRA, CDR2 YSYEKL. Trimming at V came to 3 bases and at J to 3 bases, leaving 8 bases not matched to a gene. The CDR3 DNA reads as TGCGCCAGCAGCCATACTAGCGGGGACGCTTTCTACGAGCAGTACTTC. It is translated as CASSHTSGDAFYEQYF.

The gene calls are TRBV6-5 and TRBJ1-1; 7 bases line up with TRBD1. Trimming at V came to 4 bases and at J to 5 bases, leaving 4 bases not matched to a gene. CDR1 and CDR2 from the germline V gene are MNHEY and SVGAGI. The CDR3 has 13 amino acids. The CDR3 DNA reads as TGTGCCAGCAGTTTCCTGACAGGGACTGAAGCTTTCTTT. Amino acids: CASSFLTGTEAFF.

A note on this clonotype: A read error may produce the germline difference seen at one junction end. The chain has TRBV6-9 and TRBJ1-2; D is unresolved. Germline loops: CDR1 MNHGY, CDR2 SVAAGI. The CDR3 loop spans 12 amino acids. The CDR3 DNA reads TGTTCCAGCAGGCAACAAGTCTATGGCTACACCTTC. This codes for CSSRQQVYGYTF.

This clonotype came up many times. V gene TRBV7-2 combines with J gene TRBJ2-5; 13 nucleotides align to TRBD2. CDR1 and CDR2 from the germline V gene are SGHTA and FQGNSA. This CDR3 is built from 17 residues. Unmatched junction bases numbered 9, after V lost 4 bases and J lost 4 bases. In nucleotides, the CDR3 is TGTGCCAGCAGCTCCATGGGACTAGCGGGGTCGGGAGAGACCCAGTACTTC. The encoded protein is CASSSMGLAGSGETQYF.

This clonotype was recorded a few times. This chain joins TRBV6-5 and TRBJ1-1; a weak D match, TRBD1 (6 bases). Deletions cut 5 bases from V and 1 base from J, with 8 bases between. The length of the CDR3 is 13 residues. From germline, CDR1 is MNHEY and CDR2 SVGAGI. The CDR3, as DNA: TGTGCCAGCAGTCACAGGGCGAACACTGAAGCTTTCTTT. Protein sequence: CASSHRANTEAFF.

V and J are TRBV19 and TRBJ2-5; D might be TRBD2 (6 bases). Trimming left V 8 bases short and J 1 base short, with 17 bases between. Germline CDR1 and CDR2: LNHDA and SQIVND (reference sequence). This CDR3 comprises 15 residues. The CDR3 nucleotides read TGTGCCAGTTCTGAGGCCAGGGACTTCCAAGAGACCCAGTACTTC. This sequence encodes CASSEARDFQETQYF.

Concerning this clonotype: A read error may account for a junction end that differs from germline. V usage is TRBV15 and J usage is TRBJ1-5; 7 bases map to TRBD1. The germline V gene encodes CDR1 LNHNV and CDR2 YYDKDF (reference sequence). CDR3 length: 13 amino acids. The chain's CDR3 is CSTRQGNNQPQHF. The CDR3 DNA reads TGTTCCACTAGACAGGGCAACAATCAGCCCCAGCATTTT.

This clonotype occurred a few times. The chain combines TRBV5-4 with TRBJ2-2, with a tentative D call TRBD2 (6 bases). The V end was cut by 1 base, the J end by 7 bases, with 14 bases between. The CDR3 extends over 15 amino acids. Germline CDR1 reads SGHNT; CDR2 reads YYREEE (reference sequence). The CDR3 nucleotides read TGTGCCAGCAGCTTGAGGGGCGGGGATAACGGGGAGCTGTTTTTT. It yields the protein CASSLRGGDNGELFF. Full variable domain (rest looked up from reference TRBV5-4 and TRBJ2-2): ETGVTQSPTHLIKTRGQQVTLRCSSQSGHNTVSWYQQALGQGPQFIFQYYREEENGRGNFPPRFSGLQFPNYSSELNVNALELDDSALYLCASSLRGGDNGELFFGEGSRLTVL.

The table lists this clonotype with many counts. This chain links TRBV7-8 with TRBJ2-3; 8 nucleotides agree with TRBD2. This CDR3 comprises 17 residues. Germline CDR1 SGHVS, CDR2 FQNEAQ. V dropped 3 bases and J dropped 0; count of bases not matched to a gene: 8. The CDR3 spells CASSFRRGGASTDTQYF. In DNA form, the CDR3 reads TGTGCCAGCAGCTTTCGTCGGGGGGGCGCTAGCACAGATACGCAGTATTTT.

This clonotype was observed at least ten times. The V gene is TRBV7-9, the J gene TRBJ1-1; D is ambiguous. Per the germline V gene, CDR1 is SEHNR and CDR2 is FQNEAQ (reference sequence). This CDR3 is 12 amino acids long. Trimming removed 3 bases from V and 5 bases from J, with 7 bases in between. The CDR3 region has the DNA TGTGCCAGCAGCTTCGGGGAAACTGAAGCTTTCTTT. It is translated as CASSFGETEAFF.

The chain joins TRBV18 to TRBJ1-2, with TRBD1 matching 8 bases. Germline values: CDR1 KGHSH, CDR2 LQKENI. This CDR3 region has 13 residues. Trimming cost V 5 bases and J 6 bases; bases outside gene matches: 5. As DNA, the CDR3 is TGTGCCAGCTCAACTACAGGGGGAGATGGCTACACCTTC. Amino acid sequence: CASSTTGGDGYTF.

The V call is TRBV5-1, the J call TRBJ2-1, with D perhaps TRBD1 (6 bases). Germline loops: CDR1 SGHRS, CDR2 YFSETQ. CDR3 length equals 18 residues. V was shortened by 1 base and J by 5 bases, with 22 bases between the two germline ends. This CDR3 reads CASSLPLGIGGKDNEQFF. The CDR3 coding sequence is TGCGCCAGCAGCTTGCCCCTCGGGATTGGGGGCAAGGACAATGAGCAGTTCTTC.

This clonotype was counted at least ten times. The genes are TRBV25-1 and TRBJ1-2; D ambiguous. Between the trimmed V and J ends, which lost 6 bases and 1 base, there was a span of 12 bases. The CDR3 is 14 amino acids. In germline, CDR1 is MGHDK, CDR2 SYGVNS. The CDR3 reads CASSGIGVNYGYTF. The CDR3 coding sequence is TGTGCCAGCAGCGGCATAGGTGTTAACTATGGCTACACCTTC.